Shown below are 18 T cell receptor beta chains from a single sample sequenced in a study of blood T cells in healthy people across ages. It was with a sample-barcoded 5' primer and a J-beta primer mix that a second PCR of roughly 7 to 12 cycles was run. TCRdb re-analysed the 5' RACE reads in MiXCR, keeping a single row per CDR3 protein. The sample holds about a million distinct CDR3 sequences; approximately 50% are singletons and the top ten take about a fifth. The sequenced sample consisted of blood. The receptors come from a woman in her sixties or seventies in good health.

V and J are TRBV7-2 and TRBJ2-7; D is undetermined. The germline V and J ends were trimmed by 2 bases and 6 bases, with 5 bases remaining between them. This CDR3 is built from 11 residues. CDR1 and CDR2 from the germline V gene are SGHTA and FQGNSA. CDR3 coding DNA: TGTGCCAGCAGCTTACACGCCGAGCAGTACTTC. It codes for CASSLHAEQYF. Combining the CDR3 with reference TRBV7-2 and TRBJ2-7 gives the whole variable domain GAGVSQSPSNKVTEKGKDVELRCDPISGHTALYWYRQSLGQGLEFLIYFQGNSAPDKSGLPSDRFSAERTGGSVSTLTIQRTQQEDSAVYLCASSLHAEQYFGPGTRLTVT.

The genes are TRBV7-2 and TRBJ2-7; D unclear. The ends were cut back, 0 bases at V and 2 bases at J, with 11 bases in the middle. In germline, CDR1 is SGHTA, CDR2 FQGNSA. The CDR3 runs 15 residues. The CDR3 coding sequence is TGTGCCAGCAGCTTAGCAAGCAGGCCCGCCTACGAGCAGTACTTC. Translated: CASSLASRPAYEQYF.

This clonotype came up a few times. The chain is built from TRBV18 and TRBJ2-5, with D perhaps given as TRBD1 or TRBD2 (5 bases each). CDR3 size: 13 residues. CDR1 is KGHSH, CDR2 LQKENI, per germline. Trimming removed 3 bases at V and 7 bases at J, with 12 bases between. The DNA for the CDR3 is TGTGCCAGCTCACCGGGGCGACGGGGGACCCAGTACTTC. Its protein product is CASSPGRRGTQYF.

V usage is TRBV7-2 and J usage is TRBJ2-6; D is unclear. Trimming shortened V by 2 bases and J by 12 bases, and 11 bases separated the two germline ends. Germline V CDR1 and CDR2: SGHTA, FQGNSA. This CDR3 has 13 amino acids. The CDR3 region is CASSLSLPGVLTF. The CDR3 DNA sequence: TGTGCCAGCAGCTTAAGTCTGCCCGGCGTCCTGACTTTC.

The chain employs TRBV20-1 and TRBJ2-7; 8 bases fit TRBD2. With V trimmed by 5 bases and J by 3 bases, 9 bases remained unmatched. Germline assignment: CDR1 DFQATT and CDR2 SNEGSKA (reference sequence). The CDR3 sequence is 14 residues long. The CDR3 DNA is TGCAGTGCTGGAGCAGCGGGAGTCCACTACGAGCAGTACTTC. Translation gives CSAGAAGVHYEQYF.

This clonotype has just one count. The rearrangement uses TRBV5-1 and TRBJ2-1, with 11 bases matching TRBD1. CDR1 is SGHRS and CDR2 is YFSETQ in the germline V gene. This CDR3 spans 15 amino acids. Trimming cost V 0 bases and J 12 bases; bases outside gene matches: 8. The CDR3 loop is CASSLEDRGPDGQFF. CDR3 nucleotides: TGCGCCAGCAGCTTGGAGGACAGGGGGCCAGATGGGCAGTTCTTC.

The chain links TRBV30 to TRBJ2-7, with D perhaps matching TRBD2 (5 bases). CDR1 and CDR2 (germline): GTSNPN, SVGIG (reference sequence). This CDR3 contains 12 residues. V shed 0 bases and J shed 7 bases, with 10 bases lying between them. CDR3 amino acids: CAWSVFSGEQYF. CDR3 coding DNA: TGTGCCTGGAGTGTTTTTTCGGGAGAGCAGTACTTC.

V is TRBV12-3 or TRBV12-4 and J is TRBJ2-7; no firm D call. The J call may be wrong; the DNA end is better matched by TRBJ2-5. The CDR3 is 16 residues long. The CDR3 DNA reads as TGTGCCAGCAGAGCGACCTCCAAGACTTCCCCGGGGACCCAGTACTTC. Its translation is CASRATSKTSPGTQYF.

This clonotype was recorded a few times. This rearrangement joins TRBV7-9 to TRBJ2-1; D remains unclear. The CDR3 contains 12 residues. V dropped 4 bases and J dropped 8 bases, with 9 bases sitting between them. The germline V gene encodes CDR1 SEHNR and CDR2 FQNEAQ (reference sequence). The CDR3 loop reads CASSWKTDEQFF. The DNA of the CDR3 is TGTGCCAGCAGCTGGAAGACCGATGAGCAGTTCTTC.

The chain combines TRBV6-6 with TRBJ2-1, with 10 bases lining up with TRBD2. V dropped 0 bases and J dropped 8; count of bases not matched to a gene: 7. Germline V gives CDR1 MNHNY, CDR2 SVGAGI (reference sequence). This CDR3 contains 16 residues. The CDR3 DNA follows: TGTGCCAGCAGTTACTCGTTGCCTAGCGGGAGCGATGAGCAGTTCTTC. Protein sequence: CASSYSLPSGSDEQFF.

CDR3 in DNA: TGTGCCAGCAAGACAGGGGGAGGATACGAGCAGTACTTC. Translating it yields CASKTGGGYEQYF. The chain combines TRBV6-1 with TRBJ2-5; 9 bases are a match to TRBD1. Gene TRBJ2-7 matches the end of the DNA better, so the J call may be wrong. This CDR3 region has 13 residues. CDR1 and CDR2 (germline): MNHNS, SASEGT.

The chain employs TRBV19 and TRBJ1-5, with 9 bases lining up with TRBD1. This CDR3 is built from 16 residues. Germline V lookup: CDR1 LNHDA, CDR2 SQIVND (reference sequence). V gave up 4 bases and J gave up 3 bases; unmatched junction bases: 7. The CDR3, as DNA: TGTGCCAGTAGTAGCGGGACAGGGTTAGACAATCAGCCCCAGCATTTT. This sequence encodes CASSSGTGLDNQPQHF. Using reference TRBV19 and TRBJ1-5 for the parts outside the CDR3, the full variable domain is DGGITQSPKYLFRKEGQNVTLSCEQNLNHDAMYWYRQDPGQGLRLIYYSQIVNDFQKGDIAEGYSVSREKKESFPLTVTSAQKNPTAFYLCASSSGTGLDNQPQHFGDGTRLSIL.

V gene TRBV12-3 or TRBV12-4 combines with J gene TRBJ2-1; no reliable D call. Trimming took 6 bases from V and 8 from J, leaving 11 bases between them. This CDR3 is built from 12 residues. CDR3: CASSPGRHEQFF. CDR3 sequence (DNA): TGTGCCAGCAGCCCCGGGCGGCATGAGCAGTTCTTC.

Concerning this clonotype: A much larger clone sits a single nucleotide away, making a read error possible. The chain carries TRBV7-6 and TRBJ1-5, with D possibly being TRBD1 (6 bases). The V end was cut by 1 base, the J end by 5 bases, with 15 bases between. The germline V gene encodes CDR1 SGHVS and CDR2 FNYEAQ. There are 16 residues in the CDR3. CDR3: CASSLVPGVRDQPQHF. The CDR3 DNA follows: TGTGCCAGCAGCTTAGTTCCAGGGGTGAGGGATCAGCCCCAGCATTTT.

This chain connects TRBV11-3 to TRBJ2-1; D uncertain. Deletions cut 5 bases from V and 3 bases from J, with 17 bases between. This CDR3 is built from 16 residues. Germline V gene sequence: CDR1 SGHNT, CDR2 YENEEA. The CDR3 DNA follows: TGTGCCAGCAGCCTTAGTTTAGGGTCGGGCTACAATGAGCAGTTCTTC. Its protein is CASSLSLGSGYNEQFF. Full variable domain (remainder filled in from reference TRBV11-3 and TRBJ2-1): EAGVVQSPRYKIIEKKQPVAFWCNPISGHNTLYWYLQNLGQGPELLIRYENEEAVDDSQLPKDRFSAERLKGVDSTLKIQPAELGDSAVYLCASSLSLGSGYNEQFFGPGTRLTVL.

The gene calls are TRBV5-1 and TRBJ2-2; 7 bases match TRBD1. The CDR3 sequence is 14 residues long. The trim removed 1 base at V and 6 bases at J, leaving 3 bases unmatched. CDR1 and CDR2 from the germline V gene are SGHRS and YFSETQ. The CDR3 loop is CASSLKQGAGELFF. CDR3 DNA: TGCGCCAGCAGCTTGAAGCAGGGGGCCGGGGAGCTGTTTTTT.

This clonotype was detected a few times. The chain combines TRBV29-1 with TRBJ2-5; 10 bases map to TRBD2. The CDR3 spans 14 residues. Germline CDR1 reads SQVTM; CDR2 reads ANQGSEA. V was pared by 7 bases and J by 3 bases, with 8 bases of the junction left unmatched. The CDR3 DNA follows: TGCAGCGCCGTAGCGGGAGGCCGAGAAGAGACCCAGTACTTC. Amino acids: CSAVAGGREETQYF.

J is TRBJ1-5 and V is TRBV4-3; perhaps TRBD1 as D (5 bases). Between the trimmed V and J ends, which lost 1 base and 7 bases, there was a span of 8 bases. CDR1 and CDR2 from the germline V gene are LGHNA and YSLEER. CDR3 size: 13 residues. The CDR3 sequence: CASSQGQHQPQHF. The CDR3 DNA follows: TGCGCCAGCAGCCAAGGACAGCACCAGCCCCAGCATTTT.